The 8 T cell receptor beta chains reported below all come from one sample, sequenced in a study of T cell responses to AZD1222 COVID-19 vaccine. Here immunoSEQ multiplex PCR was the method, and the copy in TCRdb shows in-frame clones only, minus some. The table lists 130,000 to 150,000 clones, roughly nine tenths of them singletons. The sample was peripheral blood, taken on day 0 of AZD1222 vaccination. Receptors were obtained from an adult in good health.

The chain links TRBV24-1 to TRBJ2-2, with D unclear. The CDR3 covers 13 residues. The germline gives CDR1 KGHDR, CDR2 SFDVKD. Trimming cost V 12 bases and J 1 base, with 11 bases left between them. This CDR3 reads CAAGSENTGELFF. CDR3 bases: TGTGCCGCTGGATCGGAGAACACCGGGGAGCTGTTTTTT.

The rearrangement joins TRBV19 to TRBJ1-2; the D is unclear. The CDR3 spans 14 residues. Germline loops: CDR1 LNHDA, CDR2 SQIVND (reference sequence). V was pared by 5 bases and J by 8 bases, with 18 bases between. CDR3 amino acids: CASSPQAAMRGYTF. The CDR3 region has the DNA TGTGCCAGTAGTCCCCAGGCCGCAATGCGGGGCTACACCTTC.

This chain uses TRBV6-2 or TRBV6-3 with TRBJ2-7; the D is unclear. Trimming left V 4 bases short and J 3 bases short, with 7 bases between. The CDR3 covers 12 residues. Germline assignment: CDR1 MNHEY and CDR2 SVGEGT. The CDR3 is CASSFHGYEQYF. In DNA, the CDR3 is TGTGCCAGCAGTTTCCACGGCTACGAGCAGTACTTC.

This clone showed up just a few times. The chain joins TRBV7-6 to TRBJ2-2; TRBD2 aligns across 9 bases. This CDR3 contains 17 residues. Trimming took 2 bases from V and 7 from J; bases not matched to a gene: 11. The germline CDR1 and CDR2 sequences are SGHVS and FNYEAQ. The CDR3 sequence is CASSLRTTGLAVGELFF. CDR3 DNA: TGTGCCAGCAGCTTAAGGACGACGGGACTAGCTGTCGGGGAGCTGTTTTTT.

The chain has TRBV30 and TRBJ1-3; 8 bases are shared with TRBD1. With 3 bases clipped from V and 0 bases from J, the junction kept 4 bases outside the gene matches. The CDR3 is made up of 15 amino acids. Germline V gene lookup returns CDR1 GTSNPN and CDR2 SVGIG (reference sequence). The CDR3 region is CAWSPGQVSGNTIYF. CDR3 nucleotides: TGTGCCTGGAGCCCGGGACAGGTCTCTGGAAACACCATATATTTT.

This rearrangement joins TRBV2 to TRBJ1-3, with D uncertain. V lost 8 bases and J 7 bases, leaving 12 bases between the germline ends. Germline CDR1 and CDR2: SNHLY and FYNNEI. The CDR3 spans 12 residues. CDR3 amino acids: CASEVTGNTIYF. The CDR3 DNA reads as TGTGCCAGCGAGGTGACCGGGAACACCATATATTTT.

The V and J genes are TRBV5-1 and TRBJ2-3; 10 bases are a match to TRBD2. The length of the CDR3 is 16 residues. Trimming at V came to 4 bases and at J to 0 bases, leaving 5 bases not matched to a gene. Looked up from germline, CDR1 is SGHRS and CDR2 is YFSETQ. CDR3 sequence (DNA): TGCGCCAGCAGCGGAGGGACTAGCGTCAGCACAGATACGCAGTATTTT. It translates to CASSGGTSVSTDTQYF.

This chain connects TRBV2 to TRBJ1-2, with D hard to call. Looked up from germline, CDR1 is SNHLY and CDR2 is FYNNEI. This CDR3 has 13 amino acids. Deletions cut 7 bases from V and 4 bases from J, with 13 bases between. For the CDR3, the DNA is TGTGCCAGCAAGGTCGTGAGTAGCTATGGCTACACCTTC. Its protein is CASKVVSSYGYTF.